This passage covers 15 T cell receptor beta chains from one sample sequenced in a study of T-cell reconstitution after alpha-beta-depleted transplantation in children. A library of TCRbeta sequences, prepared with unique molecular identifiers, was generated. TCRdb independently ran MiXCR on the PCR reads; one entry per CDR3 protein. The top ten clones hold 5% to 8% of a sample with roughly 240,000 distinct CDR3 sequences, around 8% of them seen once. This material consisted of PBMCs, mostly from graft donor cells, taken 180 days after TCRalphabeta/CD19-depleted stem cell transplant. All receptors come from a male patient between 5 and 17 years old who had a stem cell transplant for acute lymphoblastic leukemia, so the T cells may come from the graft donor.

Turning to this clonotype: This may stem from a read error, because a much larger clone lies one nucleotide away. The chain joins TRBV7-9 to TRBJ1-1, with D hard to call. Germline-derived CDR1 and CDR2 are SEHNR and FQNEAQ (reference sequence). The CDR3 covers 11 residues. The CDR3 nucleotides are TGTTCCAGCAGCCCTAGGGATGAAGCTTTCTTT. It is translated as CSSSPRDEAFF. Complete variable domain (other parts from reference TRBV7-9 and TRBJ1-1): DTGVSQNPRHKITKRGQNVTFRCDPISEHNRLYWYRQTLGQGPEFLTYFQNEAQLEKSRLLSDRFSAERPKGSFSTLEIQRTEQGDSAMYLCSSSPRDEAFFGQGTRLTVV.

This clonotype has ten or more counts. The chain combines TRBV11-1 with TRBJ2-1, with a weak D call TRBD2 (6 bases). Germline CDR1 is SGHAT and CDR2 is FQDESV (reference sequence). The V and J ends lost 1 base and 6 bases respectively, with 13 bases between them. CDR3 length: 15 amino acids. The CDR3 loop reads CASSLEAGRANEQFF. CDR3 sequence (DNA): TGTGCCAGCAGCTTAGAGGCGGGGCGGGCCAATGAGCAGTTCTTC.

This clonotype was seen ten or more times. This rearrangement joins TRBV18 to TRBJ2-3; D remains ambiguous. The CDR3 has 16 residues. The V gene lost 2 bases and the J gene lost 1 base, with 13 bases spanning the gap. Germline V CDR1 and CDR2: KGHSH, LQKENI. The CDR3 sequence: CASSPKAWGGTDTQYF. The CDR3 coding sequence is TGTGCCAGCTCACCAAAGGCATGGGGTGGCACAGATACGCAGTATTTT.

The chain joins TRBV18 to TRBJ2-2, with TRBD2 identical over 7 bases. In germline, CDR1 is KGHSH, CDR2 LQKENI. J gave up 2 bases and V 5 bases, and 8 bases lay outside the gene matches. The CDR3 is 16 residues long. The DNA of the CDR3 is TGTGCCAGCTCATCCCAGGCGGGGGAAAACACCGGGGAGCTGTTTTTT. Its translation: CASSSQAGENTGELFF.

The CDR3 is CSVARLAPYEQYF. The CDR3, as DNA: TGCAGCGTTGCCCGACTAGCTCCCTACGAGCAGTACTTC. The chain couples TRBV29-1 to TRBJ2-7; 7 nucleotides align to TRBD2. CDR1 is SQVTM, CDR2 ANQGSEA, per germline. The CDR3 has 13 residues. Unmatched junction bases numbered 5, after V lost 4 bases and J lost 2 bases.

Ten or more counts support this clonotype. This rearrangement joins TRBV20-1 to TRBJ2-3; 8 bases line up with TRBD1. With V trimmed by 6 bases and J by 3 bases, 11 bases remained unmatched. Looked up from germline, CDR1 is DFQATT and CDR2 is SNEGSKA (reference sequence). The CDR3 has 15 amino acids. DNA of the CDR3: TGCAGTGCCAACAGGGGACAGGCACTTACAGATACGCAGTATTTT. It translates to CSANRGQALTDTQYF.

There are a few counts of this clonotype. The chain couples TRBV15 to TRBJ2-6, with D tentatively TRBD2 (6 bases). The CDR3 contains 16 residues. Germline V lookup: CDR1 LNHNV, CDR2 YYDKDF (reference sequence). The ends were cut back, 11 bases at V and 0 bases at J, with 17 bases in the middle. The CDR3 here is CAAGMEGPSGANVLTF. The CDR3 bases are TGTGCCGCCGGGATGGAGGGCCCCTCTGGGGCCAACGTCCTGACTTTC. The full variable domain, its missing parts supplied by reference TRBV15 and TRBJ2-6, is DAMVIQNPRYQVTQFGKPVTLSCSQTLNHNVMYWYQQKSSQAPKLLFHYYDKDFNNEADTPDNFQSRRPNTSFCFLDIRSPGLGDTAMYLCAAGMEGPSGANVLTFGAGSRLTVL.

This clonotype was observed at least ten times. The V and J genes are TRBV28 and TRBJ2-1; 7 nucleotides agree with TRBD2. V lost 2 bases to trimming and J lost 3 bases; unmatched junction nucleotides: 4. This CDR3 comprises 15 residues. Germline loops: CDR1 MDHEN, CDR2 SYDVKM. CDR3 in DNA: TGTGCCAGCAGTTTAGGGACTAACTACTACAATGAGCAGTTCTTC. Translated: CASSLGTNYYNEQFF.

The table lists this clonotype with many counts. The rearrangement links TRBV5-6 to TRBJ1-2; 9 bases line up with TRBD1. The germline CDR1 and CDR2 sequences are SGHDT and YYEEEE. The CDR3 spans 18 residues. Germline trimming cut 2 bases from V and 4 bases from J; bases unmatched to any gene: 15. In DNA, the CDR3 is TGTGCCAGCAGCTTACGGACGGGTACAGGGGGCGTAAGCTATGGCTACACCTTC. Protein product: CASSLRTGTGGVSYGYTF.

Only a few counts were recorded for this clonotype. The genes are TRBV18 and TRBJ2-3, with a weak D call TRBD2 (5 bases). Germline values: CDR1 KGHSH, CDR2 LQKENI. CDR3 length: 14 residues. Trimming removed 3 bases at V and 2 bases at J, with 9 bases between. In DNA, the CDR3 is TGTGCCAGCTCACCGCTGGACTCCACAGATACGCAGTATTTT. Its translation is CASSPLDSTDTQYF.

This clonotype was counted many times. CDR3 in DNA: TGTGCCAGCAGCCTATACGTCTGGCTTAGCACAGATACGCAGTATTTT. Amino acid sequence: CASSLYVWLSTDTQYF. This chain joins TRBV7-2 and TRBJ2-3; D gene unclear. Trimming took off 5 bases at V and 0 bases at J, with 15 bases between the two ends. CDR3 size: 16 residues. Germline assignment: CDR1 SGHTA and CDR2 FQGNSA. Full variable domain (rest looked up from reference TRBV7-2 and TRBJ2-3): GAGVSQSPSNKVTEKGKDVELRCDPISGHTALYWYRQSLGQGLEFLIYFQGNSAPDKSGLPSDRFSAERTGGSVSTLTIQRTQQEDSAVYLCASSLYVWLSTDTQYFGPGTRLTVL.

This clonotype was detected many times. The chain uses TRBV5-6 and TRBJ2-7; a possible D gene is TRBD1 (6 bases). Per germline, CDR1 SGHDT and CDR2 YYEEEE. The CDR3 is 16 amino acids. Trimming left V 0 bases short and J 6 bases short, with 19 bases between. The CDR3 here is CASSLGPEGVPTEQYF. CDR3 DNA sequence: TGTGCCAGCAGCTTGGGGCCCGAGGGGGTCCCAACCGAGCAGTACTTC.

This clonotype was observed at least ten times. CDR3 in amino acids: CASRGLGLAGPVQFF. DNA of the CDR3: TGTGCCAGCAGGGGACTGGGACTAGCGGGACCCGTGCAGTTCTTC. The V call is TRBV6-5, the J call TRBJ2-1; 13 nucleotides match TRBD2. Germline V gene sequence: CDR1 MNHEY, CDR2 SVGAGI. This CDR3 contains 15 residues. V shed 6 bases and J 12 bases; nucleotides not matched to a gene: 11.

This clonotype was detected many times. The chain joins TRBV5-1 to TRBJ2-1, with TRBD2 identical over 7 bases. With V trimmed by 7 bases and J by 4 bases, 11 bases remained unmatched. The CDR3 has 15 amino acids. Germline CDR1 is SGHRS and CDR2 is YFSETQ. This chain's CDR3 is CASGRTGTTYNEQFF. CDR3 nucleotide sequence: TGCGCCAGCGGGAGAACCGGGACTACTTACAATGAGCAGTTCTTC.

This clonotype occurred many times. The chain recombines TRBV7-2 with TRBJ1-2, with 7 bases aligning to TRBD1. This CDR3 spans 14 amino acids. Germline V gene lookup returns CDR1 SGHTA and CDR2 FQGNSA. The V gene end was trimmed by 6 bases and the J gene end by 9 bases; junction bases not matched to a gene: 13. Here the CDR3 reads CASSKAGGGGRYTF. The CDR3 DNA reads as TGTGCCAGCAGTAAAGCAGGGGGTGGGGGCCGCTACACCTTC.